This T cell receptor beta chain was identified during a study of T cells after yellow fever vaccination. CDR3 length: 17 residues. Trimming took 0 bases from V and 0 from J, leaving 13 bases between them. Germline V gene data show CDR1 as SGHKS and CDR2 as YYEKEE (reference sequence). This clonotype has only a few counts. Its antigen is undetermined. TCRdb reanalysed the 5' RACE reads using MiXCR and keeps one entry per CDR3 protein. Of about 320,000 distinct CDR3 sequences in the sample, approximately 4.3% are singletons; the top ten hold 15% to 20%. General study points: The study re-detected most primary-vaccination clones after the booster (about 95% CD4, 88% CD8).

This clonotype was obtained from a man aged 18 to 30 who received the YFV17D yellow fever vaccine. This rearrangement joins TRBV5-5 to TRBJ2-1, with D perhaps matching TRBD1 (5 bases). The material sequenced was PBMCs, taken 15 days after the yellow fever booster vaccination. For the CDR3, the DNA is TGTGCCAGCAGCTTGGTCCCACAGGTGAGCTCCTACAATGAGCAGTTCTTC. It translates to CASSLVPQVSSYNEQFF. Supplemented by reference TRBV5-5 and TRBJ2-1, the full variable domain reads DAGVTQSPTHLIKTRGQQVTLRCSPISGHKSVSWYQQVLGQGPQFIFQYYEKEERGRGNFPDRFSARQFPNYSSELNVNALLLGDSALYLCASSLVPQVSSYNEQFFGPGTRLTVL.